These 24 T cell receptor beta chains were sequenced from one sample in a study. TCRdb independently ran MiXCR on the RT-PCR reads; one entry per CDR3 protein. The table has more than 600,000 distinct CDR3 sequences, more than 13% seen once; the top ten hold just over 3.5%. What was sequenced was memory CD4+ T cells from blood. The receptors derive from a female donor in good health, serving as a healthy control.

This clonotype was detected many times. The chain uses TRBV27 and TRBJ2-5, with 7 positions matching TRBD1. Germline CDR1 reads MNHEY; CDR2 reads SMNVEV (reference sequence). The CDR3 length is 14 residues. Germline trimming cut 3 bases from V and 7 bases from J; bases unmatched to any gene: 8. This CDR3 reads CASSFDRASRTQYF. Here the CDR3 DNA reads TGTGCCAGCAGTTTTGACAGGGCGTCGAGGACCCAGTACTTC.

The V call is TRBV20-1, the J call TRBJ1-5, with TRBD1 matching over 8 bases. The V and J ends lost 6 bases and 4 bases, in that order; junction bases with no gene match: 8. Germline values: CDR1 DFQATT, CDR2 SNEGSKA (reference sequence). The CDR3 contains 14 residues. The CDR3, as DNA: TGCAGTGCGCGGACAGGGACCCGAAATCAGCCCCAGCATTTT. It is translated as CSARTGTRNQPQHF.

This clonotype came up many times. The chain is built from TRBV20-1 and TRBJ2-5; D possibly uses TRBD1 or TRBD2 (5 bases each). Per the germline V gene, CDR1 is DFQATT and CDR2 is SNEGSKA (reference sequence). This CDR3 spans 11 amino acids. V lost 7 bases and J lost 5, with 11 bases in between. CDR3 region: CSGGSLETQYF. CDR3 in DNA: TGCAGTGGGGGGTCCCTTGAGACCCAGTACTTC.

V is TRBV28 and J is TRBJ2-7; 12 bases align to TRBD2. With V trimmed by 8 bases and J by 2 bases, 4 bases remained unmatched. Germline CDR1 is MDHEN and CDR2 is SYDVKM. The CDR3 is 14 amino acids. The CDR3 region has the DNA TGTGCCAGCCGGACTAGCGGGACAACCTACGAGCAGTACTTC. It specifies CASRTSGTTYEQYF.

V and J are TRBV4-2 and TRBJ1-5, with D unclear. This CDR3 comprises 16 residues. CDR1 is LGHNA and CDR2 is YNFKEQ in the germline V gene. V shed 0 bases and J shed 0 bases, with 9 bases lying between them. CDR3 bases: TGTGCCAGCAGCCAAGATTGGGGAGGTAGCAATCAGCCCCAGCATTTT. Translation: CASSQDWGGSNQPQHF.

This chain joins TRBV5-5 and TRBJ2-5; D possibly matches TRBD1 or TRBD2 (5 bases each). CDR1 SGHKS and CDR2 YYEKEE come from the germline V gene (reference sequence). This CDR3 has 13 residues. V dropped 0 bases and J dropped 4 bases, with 7 bases sitting between them. The CDR3 here is CASSLAGPETQYF. The CDR3 DNA sequence: TGTGCCAGCAGCTTGGCGGGGCCAGAGACCCAGTACTTC.

This clonotype was observed a few times. This chain connects TRBV6-2 or TRBV6-3 to TRBJ2-7; D may correspond to TRBD1 or TRBD2 (5 bases each). The V end lost 0 bases, the J end lost 2 bases, and 14 bases lay between the germline ends. The CDR3 length is 16 residues. Germline CDR1 and CDR2: MNHEY and SVGEGT. The CDR3 is CASSYSSRDGTYEQYF. Written as DNA, the CDR3 is TGTGCCAGCAGTTACTCGAGCCGGGACGGGACCTACGAGCAGTACTTC.

This clonotype was recorded many times. The chain employs TRBV29-1 and TRBJ2-5; perhaps TRBD2 as D (5 bases). CDR3 length: 15 amino acids. Deletions cut 4 bases from V and 5 bases from J, with 20 bases between. Germline V CDR1 and CDR2: SQVTM, ANQGSEA. CDR3 DNA sequence: TGCAGCGTTGCTTCCACCGCGGGTTTTCGGGAGACCCAGTACTTC. It codes for CSVASTAGFRETQYF. Full variable domain (rest looked up from reference TRBV29-1 and TRBJ2-5): SAVISQKPSRDICQRGTSLTIQCQVDSQVTMMFWYRQQPGQSLTLIATANQGSEATYESGFVIDKFPISRPNLTFSTLTVSNMSPEDSSIYLCSVASTAGFRETQYFGPGTRLLVL.

About this clonotype itself: Given a much more abundant clone one base away, this may be a read error. The V and J genes are TRBV7-2 and TRBJ1-6; a weak D match, TRBD1 (6 bases). Germline assignment: CDR1 SGHTA and CDR2 FQGNSA. The CDR3 consists of 14 residues. The CDR3 protein is CASSLQGRDSPLRF. CDR3 DNA: TGTGCCAGCAGCCTACAGGGTAGGGATTCACCCCTCCGCTTT. Full variable domain (missing parts from reference TRBV7-2 and TRBJ1-6): GAGVSQSPSNKVTEKGKDVELRCDPISGHTALYWYRQSLGQGLEFLIYFQGNSAPDKSGLPSDRFSAERTGGSVSTLTIQRTQQEDSAVYLCASSLQGRDSPLRFGNGTRLTVT.

The chain has TRBV6-5 and TRBJ2-2; TRBD1 matches at 10 bases. Germline CDR1 MNHEY, CDR2 SVGAGI. V lost 4 bases, J lost 2 bases, and 10 bases stayed unmatched. CDR3 length: 18 residues. The CDR3 DNA is TGTGCCAGCAGTTTCTCCGGGACAGGGGAACCCAACACCGGGGAGCTGTTTTTT. Translation: CASSFSGTGEPNTGELFF.

V and J are TRBV12-3 or TRBV12-4 and TRBJ1-3; D is unresolved. The ends were cut back, 3 bases at V and 0 bases at J, with 6 bases in the middle. The CDR3 length is 14 residues. In nucleotides, the CDR3 is TGTGCCAGCAGTTTGTCCAACTCTGGAAACACCATATATTTT. This sequence encodes CASSLSNSGNTIYF.

This clonotype was observed at least ten times. The chain links TRBV7-2 to TRBJ1-2; 7 nucleotides align to TRBD1. The CDR3 runs 14 residues. With 4 bases clipped from V and 3 bases from J, the junction kept 5 bases outside the gene matches. Germline CDR1 and CDR2: SGHTA and FQGNSA. The CDR3 coding sequence is TGTGCCAGCAGCTATACAGGGGCCTACTATGGCTACACCTTC. Translation gives CASSYTGAYYGYTF. The variable domain in full, completed from reference TRBV7-2 and TRBJ1-2, reads GAGVSQSPSNKVTEKGKDVELRCDPISGHTALYWYRQSLGQGLEFLIYFQGNSAPDKSGLPSDRFSAERTGGSVSTLTIQRTQQEDSAVYLCASSYTGAYYGYTFGSGTRLTVV.

V and J are TRBV2 and TRBJ2-2; perhaps D is TRBD1 or TRBD2 (5 bases each). V lost 7 bases, J lost 6 bases, and 9 bases lay in between. CDR3 length: 12 amino acids. From germline, CDR1 is SNHLY and CDR2 FYNNEI. In DNA form, the CDR3 reads TGTGCCAGCAATTGGGACGCCGGGGAGCTGTTTTTT. Amino acid sequence: CASNWDAGELFF.

The chain couples TRBV6-5 to TRBJ2-1; no clear D gene. V gave up 5 bases and J gave up 9 bases, with 23 bases separating them. The length of the CDR3 is 16 residues. CDR1 is MNHEY and CDR2 is SVGAGI in the germline V gene. This CDR3 reads CASSKGRGRALLEQFF. In nucleotides, the CDR3 is TGTGCCAGCAGTAAGGGTCGCGGACGCGCCCTACTTGAGCAGTTCTTC.

The chain uses TRBV9 and TRBJ1-2, with 7 bases that match TRBD1. The CDR3 length is 15 residues. V gave up 2 bases and J gave up 0 bases; unmatched junction bases: 4. From germline, CDR1 is SGDLS and CDR2 YYNGEE. CDR3 coding DNA: TGTGCCAGCAGCGTCTCACAGGGGACTAACTATGGCTACACCTTC. It codes for CASSVSQGTNYGYTF.

The chain joins TRBV12-3 or TRBV12-4 to TRBJ1-2; 8 bases are a match to TRBD1. The CDR3 extends over 20 amino acids. V dropped 1 base and J dropped 6; count of bases not matched to a gene: 22. CDR3 nucleotides: TGTGCCAGCAGTTTAGACGGACAAGAGACCCAGGCTTTGACAGGGGATGGCTACACCTTC. Translation gives CASSLDGQETQALTGDGYTF.

This clonotype was counted a few times. The CDR3 sequence is CSARNRGDGYTF. CDR3 DNA sequence: TGCAGTGCTAGAAACAGGGGGGATGGCTACACCTTC. The chain joins TRBV20-1 to TRBJ1-2; 8 bases fit TRBD1. The V gene end was trimmed by 2 bases and the J gene end by 6 bases; junction bases not matched to a gene: 2. CDR3 length: 12 residues. Germline CDR1 DFQATT, CDR2 SNEGSKA (reference sequence).

This clonotype was seen repeatedly, ten times or more. This chain connects TRBV6-2 or TRBV6-3 to TRBJ2-7; 8 nucleotides line up with TRBD1. This CDR3 is built from 14 residues. Germline trimming cut 6 bases from V and 5 bases from J; bases unmatched to any gene: 9. Germline CDR1 and CDR2: MNHEY and SVGEGT. CDR3 in DNA: TGTGCCAGCAGGCGCCCGACAGGGGCGAACGAGCAGTACTTC. This codes for CASRRPTGANEQYF.

This clonotype has ten or more counts. The chain joins TRBV12-3 or TRBV12-4 to TRBJ2-1; the match to TRBD2 covers 11 bases. The CDR3 extends over 15 amino acids. V was pared by 6 bases and J by 7 bases, with 8 bases of the junction left unmatched. The DNA of the CDR3 is TGTGCCAGCAGGTCTACTAGCGGGAGCAGGAATGAGCAGTTCTTC. Protein sequence: CASRSTSGSRNEQFF.

This chain links TRBV25-1 with TRBJ2-5, with 9 bases lining up with TRBD1. This CDR3 has 16 residues. V lost 8 bases, J lost 5 bases, and 15 bases stayed unmatched. In germline, CDR1 is MGHDK, CDR2 SYGVNS. The CDR3 protein is CASQSETGQGMETQYF. The CDR3 DNA reads TGTGCCAGCCAAAGCGAAACGGGACAGGGAATGGAGACCCAGTACTTC.

This clonotype was found a few times. V gene TRBV2 combines with J gene TRBJ2-3; D not resolved. CDR3 size: 14 residues. Trimming took off 0 bases at V and 6 bases at J, with 10 bases between the two ends. Germline V gives CDR1 SNHLY, CDR2 FYNNEI. CDR3 amino acids: CASSEALFSDTQYF. Here the CDR3 DNA reads TGTGCCAGCAGTGAAGCGCTTTTTTCGGATACGCAGTATTTT.

This clonotype has more than one count but fewer than ten. V and J are TRBV10-3 and TRBJ1-2; tentative D call: TRBD1 (5 bases). Trimming took 2 bases from V and 5 from J, leaving 15 bases between them. This CDR3 has 15 residues. In germline, CDR1 is ENHRY, CDR2 SYGVKD. CDR3 sequence (DNA): TGTGCCATCAGTGAGGGGGCAGGGAGGCTTTATGGCTACACCTTC. Residues: CAISEGAGRLYGYTF.

This clonotype was counted a few times. The J gene is TRBJ2-3, the V gene TRBV20-1; possible D gene TRBD2, 6 bases. The CDR3 covers 14 residues. V lost 1 base to trimming and J lost 3 bases, with 11 bases between them. Germline V lookup: CDR1 DFQATT, CDR2 SNEGSKA (reference sequence). The CDR3 sequence: CSARVVAETDTQYF. CDR3 in DNA: TGCAGTGCTAGAGTAGTAGCGGAGACAGATACGCAGTATTTT.

The chain links TRBV20-1 to TRBJ2-7; perhaps TRBD1 as D (5 bases). The germline V and J ends were trimmed by 6 bases and 5 bases, with 11 bases remaining between them. Germline V gene lookup returns CDR1 DFQATT and CDR2 SNEGSKA (reference sequence). This CDR3 contains 11 residues. CDR3 DNA: TGCAGTGCCCCAAAGGGGAACGAGCAGTACTTC. It codes for CSAPKGNEQYF.